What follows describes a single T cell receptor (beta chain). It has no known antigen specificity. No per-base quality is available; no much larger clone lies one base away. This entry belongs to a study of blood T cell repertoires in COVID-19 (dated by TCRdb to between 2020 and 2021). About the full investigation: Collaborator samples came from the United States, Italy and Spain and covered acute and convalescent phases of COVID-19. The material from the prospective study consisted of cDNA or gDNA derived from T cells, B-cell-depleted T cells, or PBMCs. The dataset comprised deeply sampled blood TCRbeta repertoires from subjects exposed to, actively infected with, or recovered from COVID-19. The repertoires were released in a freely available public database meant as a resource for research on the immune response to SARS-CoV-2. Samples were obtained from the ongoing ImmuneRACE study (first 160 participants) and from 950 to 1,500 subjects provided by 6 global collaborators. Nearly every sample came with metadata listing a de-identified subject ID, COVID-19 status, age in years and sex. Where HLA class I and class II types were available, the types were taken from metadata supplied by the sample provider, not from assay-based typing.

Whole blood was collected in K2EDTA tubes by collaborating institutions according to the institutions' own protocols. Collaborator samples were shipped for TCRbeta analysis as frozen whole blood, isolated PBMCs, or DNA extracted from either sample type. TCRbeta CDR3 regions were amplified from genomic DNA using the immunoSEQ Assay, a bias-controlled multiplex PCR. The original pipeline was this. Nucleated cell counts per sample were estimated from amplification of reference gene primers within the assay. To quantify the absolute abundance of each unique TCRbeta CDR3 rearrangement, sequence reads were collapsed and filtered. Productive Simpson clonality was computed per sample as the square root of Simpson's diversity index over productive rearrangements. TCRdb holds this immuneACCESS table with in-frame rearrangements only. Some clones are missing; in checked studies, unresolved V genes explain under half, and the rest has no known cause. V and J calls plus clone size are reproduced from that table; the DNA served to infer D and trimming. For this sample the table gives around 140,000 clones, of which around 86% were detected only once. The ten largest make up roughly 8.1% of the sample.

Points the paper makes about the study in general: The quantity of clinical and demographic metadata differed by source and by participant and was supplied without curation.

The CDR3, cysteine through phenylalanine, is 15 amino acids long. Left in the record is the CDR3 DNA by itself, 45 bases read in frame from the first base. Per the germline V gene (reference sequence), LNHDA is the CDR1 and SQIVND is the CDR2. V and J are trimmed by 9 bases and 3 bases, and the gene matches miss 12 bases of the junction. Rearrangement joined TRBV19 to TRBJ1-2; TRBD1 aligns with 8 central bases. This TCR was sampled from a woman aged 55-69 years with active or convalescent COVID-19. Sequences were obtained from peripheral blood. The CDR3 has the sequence CASAPRTGKDYGYTF. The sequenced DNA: TGTGCCAGCGCCCCGAGGACAGGGAAGGACTATGGCTACACCTTC. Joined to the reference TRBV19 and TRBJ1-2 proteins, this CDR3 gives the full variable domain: DGGITQSPKYLFRKEGQNVTLSCEQNLNHDAMYWYRQDPGQGLRLIYYSQIVNDFQKGDIAEGYSVSREKKESFPLTVTSAQKNPTAFYLCASAPRTGKDYGYTFGSGTRLTVV.